This TCR beta chain was observed in a study of CD8+ T cells in alopecia areata. Whole-study results and caveats: Resident alphabeta T cells of normal skin are also sequenced in scalp samples. Researchers report lesional scalp, most notably alopecia totalis/universalis, outstripped normal scalp in clonality. Mice showed clearer TCR sharing than patients did, a gap that was possibly HLA-related.

RNA was isolated and reverse transcribed to cDNA, the sequencing template. Data came from immunoSEQ multiplex PCR; TCRdb stores just in-frame clones and leaves some out. Of about 120,000 clones in the sample, around 61% were seen once. Germline assignment: CDR1 SQVTM and CDR2 ANQGSEA. The CDR3 runs 10 residues. The V gene end was trimmed by 7 bases and the J gene end by 7 bases; junction bases not matched to a gene: 1. This clone was observed once. Its antigen is undetermined. The source is a human donor in good health. The gene calls are TRBV29-1 and TRBJ2-1, with 7 bases that match TRBD2. The source material was CD4+ T cells sorted from blood. CDR3 sequence: CSGGLNEQFF. The CDR3, as DNA: TGCAGCGGGGGACTAAATGAGCAGTTCTTC.